The entry below describes one T cell receptor beta chain. What it recognizes is unknown. It was genomic DNA that served as the template for profiling TCR beta VDJ and CDR3. In TCRdb, the reads were re-called with MiXCR into one record per CDR3 protein. This sample yields 150,000 to 200,000 distinct CDR3 sequences, of which under 55% are seen a single time; about 3% belongs to the top ten. The sample originates from a study of CD8+CD57+ T cells in acquired aplastic anemia. Study-wide background: Sorting CD4+ and CD8+ cells gave DNA averaging approximately 3 ug.

Findings and limits, study-wide: CD8+ Simpson's diversity in patients was not significantly different from that in controls.

In patients chosen for sequencing, flow cytometry had shown CD8+CD57+ cell expansion. There were no patients without severe acquired aplastic anemia. CDR3 size: 14 residues. The germline V gene encodes CDR1 SNHLY and CDR2 FYNNEI. V was clipped by 4 bases and J by 2 bases, with 11 bases between them. The sequenced sample consisted of sorted CD4+, CD8+, or CD8+CD57+ T cells (not recorded which) from PBMCs. The sequence was collected from a human donor with aplastic anemia. The rearrangement uses TRBV2 and TRBJ1-1; D gene uncertain. DNA of the CDR3: TGTGCCAGCAGTGTAGCCAGAAAAAACACTGAAGCTTTCTTT. It is translated as CASSVARKNTEAFF.